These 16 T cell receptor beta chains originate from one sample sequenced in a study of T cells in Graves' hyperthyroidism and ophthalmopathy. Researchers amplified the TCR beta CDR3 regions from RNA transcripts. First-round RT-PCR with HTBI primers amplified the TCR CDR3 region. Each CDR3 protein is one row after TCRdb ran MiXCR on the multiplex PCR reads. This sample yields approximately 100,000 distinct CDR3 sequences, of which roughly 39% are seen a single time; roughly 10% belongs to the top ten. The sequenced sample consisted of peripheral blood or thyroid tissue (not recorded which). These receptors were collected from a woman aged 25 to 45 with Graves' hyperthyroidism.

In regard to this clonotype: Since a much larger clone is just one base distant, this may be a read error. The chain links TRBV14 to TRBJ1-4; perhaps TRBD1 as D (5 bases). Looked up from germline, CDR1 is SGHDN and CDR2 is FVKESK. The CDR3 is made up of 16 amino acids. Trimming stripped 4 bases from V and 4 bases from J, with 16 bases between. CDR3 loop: CASSPLGQQYNEKLFF. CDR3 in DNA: TGTGCCAGCAGCCCCCTCGGACAACAGTATAATGAAAAACTGTTTTTT.

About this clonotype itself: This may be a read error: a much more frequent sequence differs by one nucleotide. As DNA, the CDR3 is TGTGCCAGCAGTCAGGAGTTTATCTATAATTCACCCCTCCACTTT. Its protein is CASSQEFIYNSPLHF. The V and J genes are TRBV28 and TRBJ1-6; D not resolved. The CDR3 length is 15 residues. Per germline, CDR1 MDHEN and CDR2 SYDVKM. V was cut by 5 bases and J by 3 bases, with 11 bases left in between.

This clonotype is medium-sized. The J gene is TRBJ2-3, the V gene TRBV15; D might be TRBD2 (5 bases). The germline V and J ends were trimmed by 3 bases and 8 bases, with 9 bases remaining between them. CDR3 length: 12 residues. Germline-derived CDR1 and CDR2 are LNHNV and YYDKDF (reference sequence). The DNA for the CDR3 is TGTGCCACCAGCAGGGCAGAGGGTACGCAGTATTTT. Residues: CATSRAEGTQYF.

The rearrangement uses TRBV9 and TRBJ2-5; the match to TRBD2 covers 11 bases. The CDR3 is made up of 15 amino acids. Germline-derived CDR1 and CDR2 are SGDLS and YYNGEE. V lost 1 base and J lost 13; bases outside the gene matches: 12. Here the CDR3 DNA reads TGTGCCAGCAGCGTACATTTAGCGGGAGGGGAGGCCCGGTACTTC. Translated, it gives CASSVHLAGGEARYF.

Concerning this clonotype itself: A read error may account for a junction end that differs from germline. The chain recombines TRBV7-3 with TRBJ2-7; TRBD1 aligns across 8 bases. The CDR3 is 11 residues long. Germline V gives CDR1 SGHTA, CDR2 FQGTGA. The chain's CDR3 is CASSSGQEENF. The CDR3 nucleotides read TGTGCCAGCAGCTCGGGACAGGAGGAGAACTTC.

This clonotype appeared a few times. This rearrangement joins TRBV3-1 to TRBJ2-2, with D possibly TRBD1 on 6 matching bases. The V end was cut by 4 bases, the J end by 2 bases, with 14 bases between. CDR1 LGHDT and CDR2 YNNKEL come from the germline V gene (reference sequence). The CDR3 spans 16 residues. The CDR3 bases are TGTGCCAGCAGCCTACAGGGAAGACCTAACACCGGGGAGCTGTTTTTT. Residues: CASSLQGRPNTGELFF.

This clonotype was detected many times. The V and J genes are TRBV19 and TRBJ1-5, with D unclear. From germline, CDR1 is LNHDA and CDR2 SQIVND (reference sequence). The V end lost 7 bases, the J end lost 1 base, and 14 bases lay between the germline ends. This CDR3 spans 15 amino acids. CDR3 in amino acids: CASKAGRLSNQPQHF. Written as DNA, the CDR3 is TGTGCCAGTAAAGCAGGACGCTTAAGCAATCAGCCCCAGCATTTT.

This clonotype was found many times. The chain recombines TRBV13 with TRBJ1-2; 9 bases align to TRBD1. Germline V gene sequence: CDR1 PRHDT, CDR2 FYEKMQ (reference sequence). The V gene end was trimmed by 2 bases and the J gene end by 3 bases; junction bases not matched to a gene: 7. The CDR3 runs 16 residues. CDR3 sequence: CASSLSRDRVHYGYTF. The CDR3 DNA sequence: TGTGCCAGCAGCTTAAGTAGGGACAGGGTTCACTATGGCTACACCTTC.

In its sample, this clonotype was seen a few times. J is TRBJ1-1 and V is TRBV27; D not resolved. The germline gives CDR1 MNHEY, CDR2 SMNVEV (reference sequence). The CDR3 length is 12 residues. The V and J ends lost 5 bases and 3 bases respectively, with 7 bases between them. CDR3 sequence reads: CASSDSHTEAFF. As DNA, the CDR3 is TGTGCCAGCAGTGACTCACACACTGAAGCTTTCTTT.

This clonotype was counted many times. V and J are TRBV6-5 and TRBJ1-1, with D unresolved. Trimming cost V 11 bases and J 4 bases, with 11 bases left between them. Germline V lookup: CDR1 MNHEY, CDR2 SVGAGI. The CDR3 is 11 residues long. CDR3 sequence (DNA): TGTGCCGTAAGGGAAGGCACTGAAGCTTTCTTT. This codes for CAVREGTEAFF.

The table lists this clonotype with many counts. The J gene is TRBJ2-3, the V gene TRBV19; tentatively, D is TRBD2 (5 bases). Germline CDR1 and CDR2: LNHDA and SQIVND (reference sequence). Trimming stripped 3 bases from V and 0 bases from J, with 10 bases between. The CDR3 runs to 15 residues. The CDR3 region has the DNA TGTGCCAGTAGTATTGCTAGCCGGAGCACAGATACGCAGTATTTT. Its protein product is CASSIASRSTDTQYF.

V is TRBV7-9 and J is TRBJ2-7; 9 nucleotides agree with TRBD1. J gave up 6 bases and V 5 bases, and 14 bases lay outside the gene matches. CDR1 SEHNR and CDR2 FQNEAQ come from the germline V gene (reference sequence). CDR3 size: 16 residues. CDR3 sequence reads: CASSPKQGALEGEQYF. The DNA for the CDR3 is TGTGCCAGCAGCCCAAAACAGGGGGCACTCGAGGGCGAGCAGTACTTC.

This CDR3 is CASSKDRVDNSPLHF. As DNA, the CDR3 is TGTGCCAGCAGTAAGGACAGGGTAGATAATTCACCCCTCCACTTT. The chain uses TRBV6-1 and TRBJ1-6, with 8 nucleotides matching TRBD1. With V trimmed by 5 bases and J by 5 bases, 5 bases remained unmatched. CDR1 and CDR2 (germline): MNHNS, SASEGT. The CDR3 loop spans 15 amino acids.

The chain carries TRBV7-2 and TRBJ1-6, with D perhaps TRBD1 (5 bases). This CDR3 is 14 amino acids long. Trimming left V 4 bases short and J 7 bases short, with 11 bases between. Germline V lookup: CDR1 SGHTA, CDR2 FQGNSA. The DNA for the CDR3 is TGTGCCAGCAGCTCCAGGGCAGGGAATTCACCCCTCCACTTT. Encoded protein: CASSSRAGNSPLHF.

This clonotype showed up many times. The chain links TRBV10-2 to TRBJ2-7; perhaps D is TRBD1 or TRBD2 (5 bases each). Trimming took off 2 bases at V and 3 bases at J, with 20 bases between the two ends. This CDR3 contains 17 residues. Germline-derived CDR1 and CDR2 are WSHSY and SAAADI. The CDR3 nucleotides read TGCGCCAGCAGTGAGGTCGGGGCAGGGCCTCACTACTACGAGCAGTACTTC. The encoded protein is CASSEVGAGPHYYEQYF.

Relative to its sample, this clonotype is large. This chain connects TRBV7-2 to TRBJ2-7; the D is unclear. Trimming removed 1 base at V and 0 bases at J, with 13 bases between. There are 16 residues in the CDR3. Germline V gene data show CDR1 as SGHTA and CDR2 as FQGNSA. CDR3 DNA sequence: TGTGCCAGCAGCTTAGTCCCCCAGGTCACCTCCTACGAGCAGTACTTC. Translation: CASSLVPQVTSYEQYF.